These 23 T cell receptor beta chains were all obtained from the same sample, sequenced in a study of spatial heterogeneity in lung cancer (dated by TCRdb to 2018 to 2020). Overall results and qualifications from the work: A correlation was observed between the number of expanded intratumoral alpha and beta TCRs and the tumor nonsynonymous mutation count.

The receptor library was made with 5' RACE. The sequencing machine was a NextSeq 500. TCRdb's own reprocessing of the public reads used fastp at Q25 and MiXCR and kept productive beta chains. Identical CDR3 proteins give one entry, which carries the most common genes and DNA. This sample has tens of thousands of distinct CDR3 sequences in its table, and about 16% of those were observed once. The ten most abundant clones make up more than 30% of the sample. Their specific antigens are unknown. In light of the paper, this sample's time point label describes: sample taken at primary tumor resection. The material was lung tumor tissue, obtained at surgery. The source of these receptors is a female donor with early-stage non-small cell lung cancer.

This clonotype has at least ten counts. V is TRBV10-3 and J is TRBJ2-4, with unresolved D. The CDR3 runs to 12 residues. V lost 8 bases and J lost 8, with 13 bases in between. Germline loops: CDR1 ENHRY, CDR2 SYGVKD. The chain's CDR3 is CAIGDAEDIQYF. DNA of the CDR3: TGTGCCATCGGAGATGCAGAGGACATTCAGTACTTC.

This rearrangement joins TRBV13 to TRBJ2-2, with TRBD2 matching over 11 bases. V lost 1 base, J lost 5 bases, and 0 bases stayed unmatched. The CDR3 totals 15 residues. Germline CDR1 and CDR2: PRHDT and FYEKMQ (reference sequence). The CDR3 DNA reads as TGTGCCAGCAGCTTAGTAGCGGGAGGGACCGGGGAGCTGTTTTTT. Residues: CASSLVAGGTGELFF. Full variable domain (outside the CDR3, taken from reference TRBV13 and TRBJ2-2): AAGVIQSPRHLIKEKRETATLKCYPIPRHDTVYWYQQGPGQDPQFLISFYEKMQSDKGSIPDRFSAQQFSDYHSELNMSSLELGDSALYFCASSLVAGGTGELFFGEGSRLTVL.

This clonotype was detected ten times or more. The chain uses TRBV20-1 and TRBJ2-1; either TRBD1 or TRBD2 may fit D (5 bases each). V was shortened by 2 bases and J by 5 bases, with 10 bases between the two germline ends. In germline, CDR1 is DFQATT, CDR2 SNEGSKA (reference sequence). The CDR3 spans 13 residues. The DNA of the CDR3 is TGCAGTGCTAGAAGACTGGGACACAATGAGCAGTTCTTC. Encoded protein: CSARRLGHNEQFF.

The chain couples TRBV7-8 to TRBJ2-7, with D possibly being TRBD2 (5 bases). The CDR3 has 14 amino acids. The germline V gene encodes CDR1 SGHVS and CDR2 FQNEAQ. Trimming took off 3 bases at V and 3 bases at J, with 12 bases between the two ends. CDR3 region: CASSFSQTSYEQYF. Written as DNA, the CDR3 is TGTGCCAGCAGCTTCTCCCAAACTAGCTACGAGCAGTACTTC.

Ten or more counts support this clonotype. The CDR3 DNA follows: TGTGCCAGCAGTAACAGGGCCTACAATGAGCAGTTCTTC. It encodes CASSNRAYNEQFF. This sequence joins TRBV25-1 and TRBJ2-1, with D possibly being TRBD1 (6 bases). Germline lookup yields CDR1 MGHDK and CDR2 SYGVNS. The CDR3 contains 13 residues. Trimming removed 5 bases from V and 2 bases from J, with 7 bases in between.

CDR3 sequence: CASSFGVGTQYF. The CDR3 DNA reads TGTGCCAGCAGCTTTGGTGTAGGTACGCAGTATTTT. The J gene is TRBJ2-3, the V gene TRBV7-2; no definite D call. Germline values: CDR1 SGHTA, CDR2 FQGNSA. The CDR3 runs to 12 residues. V dropped 3 bases and J dropped 8 bases, with 9 bases sitting between them. Together with reference TRBV7-2 and TRBJ2-3, the CDR3 gives the full variable domain: GAGVSQSPSNKVTEKGKDVELRCDPISGHTALYWYRQSLGQGLEFLIYFQGNSAPDKSGLPSDRFSAERTGGSVSTLTIQRTQQEDSAVYLCASSFGVGTQYFGPGTRLTVL.

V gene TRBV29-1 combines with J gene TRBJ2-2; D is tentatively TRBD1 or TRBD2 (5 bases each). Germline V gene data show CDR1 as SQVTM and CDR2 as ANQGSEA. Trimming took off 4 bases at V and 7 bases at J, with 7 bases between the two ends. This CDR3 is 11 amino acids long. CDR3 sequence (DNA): TGCAGCGTTGGAGGGGACGGGGAGCTGTTTTTT. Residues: CSVGGDGELFF.

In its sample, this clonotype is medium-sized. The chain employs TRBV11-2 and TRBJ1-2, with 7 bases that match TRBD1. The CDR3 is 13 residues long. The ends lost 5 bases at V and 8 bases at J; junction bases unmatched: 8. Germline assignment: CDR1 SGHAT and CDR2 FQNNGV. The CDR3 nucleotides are TGTGCCAGCAGCCCAGGGGGGGGCGGCGGCTACACCTTC. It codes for CASSPGGGGGYTF. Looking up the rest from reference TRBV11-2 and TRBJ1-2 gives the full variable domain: EAGVAQSPRYKIIEKRQSVAFWCNPISGHATLYWYQQILGQGPKLLIQFQNNGVVDDSQLPKDRFSAERLKGVDSTLKIQPAKLEDSAVYLCASSPGGGGGYTFGSGTRLTVV.

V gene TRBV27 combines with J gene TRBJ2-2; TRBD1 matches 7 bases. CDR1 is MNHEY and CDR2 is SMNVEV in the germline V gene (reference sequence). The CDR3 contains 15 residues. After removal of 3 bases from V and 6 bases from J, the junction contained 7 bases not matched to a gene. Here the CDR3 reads CASSFSGGHAGELFF. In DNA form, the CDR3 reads TGTGCCAGCAGTTTTTCAGGGGGTCACGCCGGGGAGCTGTTTTTT.

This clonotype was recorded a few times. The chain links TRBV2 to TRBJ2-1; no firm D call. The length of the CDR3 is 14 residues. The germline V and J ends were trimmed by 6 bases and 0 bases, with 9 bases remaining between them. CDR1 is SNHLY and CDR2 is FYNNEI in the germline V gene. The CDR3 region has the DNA TGTGCCAGCAGGCAGGCTAGCTCCTACAATGAGCAGTTCTTC. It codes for CASRQASSYNEQFF.

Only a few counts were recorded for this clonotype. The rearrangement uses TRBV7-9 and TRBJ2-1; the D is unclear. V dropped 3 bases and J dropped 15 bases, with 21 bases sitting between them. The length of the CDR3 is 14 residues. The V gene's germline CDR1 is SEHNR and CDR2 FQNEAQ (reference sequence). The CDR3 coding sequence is TGTGCCAGCAGCTTGAAGGTAGATCTGCTGAGTCTGTTCTTC. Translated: CASSLKVDLLSLFF. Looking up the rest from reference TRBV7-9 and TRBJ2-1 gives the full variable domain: DTGVSQNPRHKITKRGQNVTFRCDPISEHNRLYWYRQTLGQGPEFLTYFQNEAQLEKSRLLSDRFSAERPKGSFSTLEIQRTEQGDSAMYLCASSLKVDLLSLFFGPGTRLTVL.

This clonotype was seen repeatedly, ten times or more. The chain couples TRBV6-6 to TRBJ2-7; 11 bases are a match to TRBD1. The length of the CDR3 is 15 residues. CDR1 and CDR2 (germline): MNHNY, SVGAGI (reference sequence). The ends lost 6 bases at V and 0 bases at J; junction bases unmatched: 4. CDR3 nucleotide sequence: TGTGCCAGCAGCCGCGGGACAGGGGGCTCCTACGAGCAGTACTTC. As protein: CASSRGTGGSYEQYF.

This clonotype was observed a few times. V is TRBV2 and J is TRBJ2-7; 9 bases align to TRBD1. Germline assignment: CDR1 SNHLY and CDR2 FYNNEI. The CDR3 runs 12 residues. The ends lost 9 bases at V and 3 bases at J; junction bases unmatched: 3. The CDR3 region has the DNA TGTGCCAGAGAGGGACAGGGCTACGAGCAGTACTTC. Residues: CAREGQGYEQYF.

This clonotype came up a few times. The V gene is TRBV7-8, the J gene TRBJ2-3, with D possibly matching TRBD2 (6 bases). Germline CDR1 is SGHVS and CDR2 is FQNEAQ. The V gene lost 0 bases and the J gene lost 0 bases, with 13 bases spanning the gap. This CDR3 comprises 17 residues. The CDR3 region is CASSLAGGPFSTDTQYF. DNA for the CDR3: TGTGCCAGCAGCTTAGCCGGAGGGCCCTTTAGCACAGATACGCAGTATTTT.

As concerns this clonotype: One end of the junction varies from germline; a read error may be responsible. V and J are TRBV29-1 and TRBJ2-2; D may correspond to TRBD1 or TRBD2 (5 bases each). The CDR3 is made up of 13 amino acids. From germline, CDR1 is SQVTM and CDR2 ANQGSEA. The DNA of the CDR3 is TGCACCGTTTCGAAGGGACCCACCGGGGAGCTGTTTTTT. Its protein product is CTVSKGPTGELFF.

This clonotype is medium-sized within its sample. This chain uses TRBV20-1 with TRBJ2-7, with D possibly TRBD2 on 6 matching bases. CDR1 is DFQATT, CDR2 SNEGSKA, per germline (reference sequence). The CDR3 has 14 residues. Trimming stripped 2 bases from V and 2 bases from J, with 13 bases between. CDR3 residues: CSARTGVRPYEQYF. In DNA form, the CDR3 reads TGCAGTGCTAGAACGGGGGTAAGGCCCTACGAGCAGTACTTC.

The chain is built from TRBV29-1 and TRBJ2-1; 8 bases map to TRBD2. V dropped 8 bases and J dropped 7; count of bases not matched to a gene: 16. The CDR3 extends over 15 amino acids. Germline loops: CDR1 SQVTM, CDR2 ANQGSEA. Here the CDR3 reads CSISPGGPITNEQFF. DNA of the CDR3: TGCAGCATTAGCCCGGGAGGGCCCATAACTAATGAGCAGTTCTTC.

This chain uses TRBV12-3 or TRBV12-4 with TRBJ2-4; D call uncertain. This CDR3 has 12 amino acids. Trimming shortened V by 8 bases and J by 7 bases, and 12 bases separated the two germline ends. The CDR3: CASALTFNIQYF. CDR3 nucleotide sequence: TGTGCCAGCGCCCTTACTTTCAACATTCAGTACTTC.

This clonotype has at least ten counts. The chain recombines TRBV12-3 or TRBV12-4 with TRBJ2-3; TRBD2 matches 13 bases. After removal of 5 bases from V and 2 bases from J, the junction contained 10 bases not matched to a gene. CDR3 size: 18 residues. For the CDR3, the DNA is TGTGCCAGCAGTGATTCACTAGCGGGGGGGCCCTTCACAGATACGCAGTATTTT. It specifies CASSDSLAGGPFTDTQYF.

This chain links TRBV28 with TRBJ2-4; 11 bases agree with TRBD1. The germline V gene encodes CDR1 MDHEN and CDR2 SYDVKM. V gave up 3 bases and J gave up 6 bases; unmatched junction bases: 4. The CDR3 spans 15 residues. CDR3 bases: TGTGCCAGCAGTTTTTCCGGACAGGGGGCAAACATTCAGTACTTC. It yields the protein CASSFSGQGANIQYF. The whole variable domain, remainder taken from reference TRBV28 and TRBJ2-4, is DVKVTQSSRYLVKRTGEKVFLECVQDMDHENMFWYRQDPGLGLRLIYFSYDVKMKEKGDIPEGYSVSREKKERFSLILESASTNQTSMYLCASSFSGQGANIQYFGAGTRLSVL.

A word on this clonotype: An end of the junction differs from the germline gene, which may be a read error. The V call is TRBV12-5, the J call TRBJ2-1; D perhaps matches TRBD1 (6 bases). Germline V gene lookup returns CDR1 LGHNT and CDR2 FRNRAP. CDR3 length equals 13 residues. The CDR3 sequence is CASAGASTNDQFF. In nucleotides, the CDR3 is TGTGCTAGTGCAGGGGCTAGCACCAATGATCAGTTCTTC.

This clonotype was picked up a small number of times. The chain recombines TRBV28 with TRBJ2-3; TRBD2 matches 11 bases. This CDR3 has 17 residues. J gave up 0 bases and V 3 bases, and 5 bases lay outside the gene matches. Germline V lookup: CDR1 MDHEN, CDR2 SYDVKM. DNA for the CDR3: TGTGCCAGCAGTTTGTCGGGGACTAGCGGAAGCACAGATACGCAGTATTTT. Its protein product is CASSLSGTSGSTDTQYF.

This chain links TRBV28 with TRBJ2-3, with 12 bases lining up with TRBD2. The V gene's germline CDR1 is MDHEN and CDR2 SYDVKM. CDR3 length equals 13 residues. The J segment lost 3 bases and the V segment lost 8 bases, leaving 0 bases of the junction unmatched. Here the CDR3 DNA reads TGTGCCAGCCTAGCGGGAGGGACAGATACGCAGTATTTT. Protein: CASLAGGTDTQYF.